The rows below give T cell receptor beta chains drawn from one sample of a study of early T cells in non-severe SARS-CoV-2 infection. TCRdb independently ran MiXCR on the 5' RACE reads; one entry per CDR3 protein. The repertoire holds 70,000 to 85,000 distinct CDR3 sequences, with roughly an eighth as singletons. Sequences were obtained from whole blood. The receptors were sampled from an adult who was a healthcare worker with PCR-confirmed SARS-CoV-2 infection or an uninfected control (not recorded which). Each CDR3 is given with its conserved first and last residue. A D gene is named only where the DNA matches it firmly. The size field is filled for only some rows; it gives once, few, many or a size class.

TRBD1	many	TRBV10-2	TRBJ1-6	CASSPGQGSPLHF	TGCGCCAGCAGTCCAGGACAGGGTTCACCCCTCCACTTT
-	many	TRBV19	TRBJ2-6	CASSQTGSGANVLTF	TGTGCCAGTAGTCAGACGGGCTCTGGGGCCAACGTCCTGACTTTC
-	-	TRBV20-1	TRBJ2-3	CSAPDFRGPDTQYF	TGCAGTGCCCCAGATTTCAGGGGCCCAGATACGCAGTATTTT
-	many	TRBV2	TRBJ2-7	CASSVRQSGEQYF	TGTGCCAGCAGTGTTCGACAGTCCGGGGAGCAGTACTTC
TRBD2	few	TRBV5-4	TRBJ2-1	CASSLVAGGPYNEQFF	TGTGCCAGCAGCTTGGTGGCGGGAGGGCCCTACAATGAGCAGTTCTTC
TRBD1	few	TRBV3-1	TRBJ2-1	CASSRTGVEQFF	TGTGCCAGCAGTAGAACAGGGGTTGAGCAGTTCTTC
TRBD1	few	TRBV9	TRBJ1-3	CASSLGQVATGNTIYF	TGTGCCAGCAGCCTGGGACAGGTGGCAACTGGAAACACCATATATTTT
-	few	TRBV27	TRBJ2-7	CASSLLVGWPQNEQYF	TGTGCCAGCAGTTTACTGGTGGGGTGGCCCCAAAACGAGCAGTACTTC
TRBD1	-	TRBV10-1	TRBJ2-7	CASRDRDNEQYF	TGCGCCAGCAGAGACAGGGACAACGAGCAGTACTTC
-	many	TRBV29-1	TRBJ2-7	CSVSGQNYEQYF	TGCAGCGTTTCTGGACAGAACTACGAGCAGTACTTC
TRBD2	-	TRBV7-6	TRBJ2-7	CASSPGGTTYEQYF	TGTGCCAGCAGCCCGGGGGGGACCACCTACGAGCAGTACTTC
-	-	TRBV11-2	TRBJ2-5	CASSLSLQETQYF	TGTGCCAGCAGCTTATCATTGCAAGAGACCCAGTACTTC
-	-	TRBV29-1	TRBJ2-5	CSVEGVSRETQYF	TGCAGCGTTGAAGGAGTCAGTCGAGAGACCCAGTACTTC
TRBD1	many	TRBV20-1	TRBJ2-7	CSAPSPGTGDEQYF	TGCAGTGCTCCATCCCCCGGGACAGGGGACGAGCAGTACTTC
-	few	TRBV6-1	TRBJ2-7	CASEKRSSYEQYF	TGTGCCAGCGAGAAGAGGAGCTCCTACGAGCAGTACTTC
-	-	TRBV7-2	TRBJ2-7	CASSRPGRPPGEQYF	TGTGCCAGCAGCCGCCCCGGGCGGCCCCCCGGCGAGCAGTACTTC
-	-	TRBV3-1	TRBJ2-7	CASSQLGGSEQYF	TGTGCCAGCAGCCAACTCGGAGGAAGCGAGCAGTACTTC
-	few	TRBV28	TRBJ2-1	CASSLVSSYNEQFF	TGTGCCAGCAGTTTAGTGTCCTCCTACAATGAGCAGTTCTTC
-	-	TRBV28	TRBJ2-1	CATRYHNEQFF	TGTGCCACCCGGTACCACAATGAGCAGTTCTTC
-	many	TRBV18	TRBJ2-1	CASSPPSRTDEQFF	TGTGCCAGCTCACCACCGTCTAGAACAGATGAGCAGTTCTTC
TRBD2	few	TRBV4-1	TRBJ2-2	CASSTRGTAGLAGGQGTGELFF	TGCGCCAGCAGCACCCGGGGCACCGCGGGACTAGCGGGAGGTCAGGGGACCGGGGAGCTGTTTTTT
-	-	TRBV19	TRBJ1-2	CASSMRGANGYTF	TGTGCCAGTAGTATGCGGGGGGCTAATGGCTACACCTTC
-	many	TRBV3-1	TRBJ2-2	CASSPRGTGELFF	TGTGCCAGCAGCCCCCGAGGGACCGGGGAGCTGTTTTTT
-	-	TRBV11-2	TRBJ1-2	CASSLDGEYGYTF	TGTGCCAGCAGCTTAGATGGGGAATATGGCTACACCTTC
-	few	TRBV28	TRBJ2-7	CASSPGGAHEQYF	TGTGCCAGCAGTCCTGGGGGAGCCCACGAGCAGTACTTC
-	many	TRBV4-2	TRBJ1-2	CASSLRHEGNYGYTF	TGTGCCAGCAGCCTAAGACACGAAGGGAACTATGGCTACACCTTC
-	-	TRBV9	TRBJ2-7	CASSVGSGSYEQYF	TGTGCCAGCAGCGTAGGAAGCGGCTCCTACGAGCAGTACTTC
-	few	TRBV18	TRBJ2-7	CASSPVLGEQYF	TGTGCCAGCTCACCGGTACTGGGCGAGCAGTACTTC
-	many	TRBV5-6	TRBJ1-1	CASSLDRYMNTEAFF	TGTGCCAGCAGCTTGGATCGTTACATGAACACTGAAGCTTTCTTT
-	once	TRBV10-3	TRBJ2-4	CAISTGDSKNIQYF	TGTGCCATCAGTACAGGGGACTCCAAAAACATTCAGTACTTC
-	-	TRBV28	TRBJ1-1	CASSLWGGGMNTEAFF	TGTGCCAGCAGTTTATGGGGGGGCGGGATGAACACTGAAGCTTTCTTT
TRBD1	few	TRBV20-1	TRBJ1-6	CSARVSTGANSPLHF	TGCAGTGCTAGAGTTTCGACAGGGGCCAATTCACCCCTCCACTTT
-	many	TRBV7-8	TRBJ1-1	CASSSRMNTEAFF	TGTGCCAGCAGCTCTCGAATGAACACTGAAGCTTTCTTT
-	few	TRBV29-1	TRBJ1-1	CSVAPEAFF	TGCAGCGTTGCGCCTGAAGCTTTCTTT
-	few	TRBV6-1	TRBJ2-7	CASTLGGSLHEQYF	TGTGCCAGCACCTTAGGGGGTAGTCTCCACGAGCAGTACTTC
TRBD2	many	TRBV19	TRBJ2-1	CASSPRLADYNEQFF	TGTGCCAGTAGTCCTCGTCTAGCGGACTACAATGAGCAGTTCTTC
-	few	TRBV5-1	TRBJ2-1	CASLGGLYNEQFF	TGCGCCTCCTTGGGCGGGCTCTACAATGAGCAGTTCTTC
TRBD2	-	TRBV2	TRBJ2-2	CASSALTSGQGELFF	TGTGCCAGCAGTGCCTTGACTAGCGGGCAAGGGGAGCTGTTTTTT
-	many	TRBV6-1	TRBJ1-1	CASSPPRGGTEAFF	TGTGCCAGCAGTCCCCCTAGGGGAGGCACTGAAGCTTTCTTT
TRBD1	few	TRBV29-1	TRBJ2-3	CSSSGGHSTDTQYF	TGCAGCTCCTCAGGGGGCCATAGCACAGATACGCAGTATTTT
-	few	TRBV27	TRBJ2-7	CASSLFYEQYF	TGTGCCAGCAGTCTGTTCTACGAGCAGTACTTC
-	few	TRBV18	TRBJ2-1	CASSPVGGYYNEQFF	TGTGCCAGCTCCCCGGTGGGGGGCTACTACAATGAGCAGTTCTTC